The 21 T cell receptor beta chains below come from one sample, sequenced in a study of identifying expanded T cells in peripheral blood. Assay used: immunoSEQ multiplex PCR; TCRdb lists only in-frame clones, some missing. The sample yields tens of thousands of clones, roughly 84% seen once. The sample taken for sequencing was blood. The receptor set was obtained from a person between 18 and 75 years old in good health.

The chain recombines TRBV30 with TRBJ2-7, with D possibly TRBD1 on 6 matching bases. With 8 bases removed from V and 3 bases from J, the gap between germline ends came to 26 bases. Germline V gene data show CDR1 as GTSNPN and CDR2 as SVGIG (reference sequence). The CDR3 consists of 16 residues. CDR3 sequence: CAALTTSWGHGYEQYF. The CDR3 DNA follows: TGTGCCGCCCTTACGACATCTTGGGGGCACGGCTACGAGCAGTACTTC. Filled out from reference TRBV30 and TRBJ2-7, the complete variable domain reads SQTIHQWPATLVQPVGSPLSLECTVEGTSNPNLYWYRQAAGRGLQLLFYSVGIGQISSEVPQNLSASRPQDRQFILSSKKLLLSDSGFYLCAALTTSWGHGYEQYFGPGTRLTVT.

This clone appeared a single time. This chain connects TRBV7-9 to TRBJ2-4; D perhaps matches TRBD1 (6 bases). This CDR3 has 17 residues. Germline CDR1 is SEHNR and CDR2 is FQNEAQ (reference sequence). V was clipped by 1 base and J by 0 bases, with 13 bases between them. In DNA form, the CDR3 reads TGTGCCAGCAGCTTAGGCCCAGGGGTGATAGCCAAAAACATTCAGTACTTC. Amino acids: CASSLGPGVIAKNIQYF.

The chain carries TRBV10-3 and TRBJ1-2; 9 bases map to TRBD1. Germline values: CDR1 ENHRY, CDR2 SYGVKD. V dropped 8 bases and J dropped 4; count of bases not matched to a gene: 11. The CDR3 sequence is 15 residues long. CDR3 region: CAIGDRAKDGYGYTF. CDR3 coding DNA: TGTGCCATCGGGGACAGGGCCAAAGATGGCTATGGCTACACCTTC.

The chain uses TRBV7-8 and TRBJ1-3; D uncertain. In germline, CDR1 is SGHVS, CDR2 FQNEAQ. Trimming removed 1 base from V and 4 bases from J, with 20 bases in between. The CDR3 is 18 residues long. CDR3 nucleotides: TGTGCCAGCAGCTTAGTCCCCGGGTGGGAGGGCGCCGGAAACACCATATATTTT. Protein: CASSLVPGWEGAGNTIYF.

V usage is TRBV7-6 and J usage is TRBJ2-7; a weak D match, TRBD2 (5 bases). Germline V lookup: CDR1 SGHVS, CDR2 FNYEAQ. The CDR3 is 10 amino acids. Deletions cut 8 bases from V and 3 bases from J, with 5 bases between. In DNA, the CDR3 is TGTGCCAGCGGGAGCTACGAGCAGTACTTC. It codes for CASGSYEQYF. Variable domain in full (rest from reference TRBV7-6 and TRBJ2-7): GAGVSQSPRYKVTKRGQDVALRCDPISGHVSLYWYRQALGQGPEFLTYFNYEAQQDKSGLPNDRFSAERPEGSISTLTIQRTEQRDSAMYRCASGSYEQYFGPGTRLTVT.

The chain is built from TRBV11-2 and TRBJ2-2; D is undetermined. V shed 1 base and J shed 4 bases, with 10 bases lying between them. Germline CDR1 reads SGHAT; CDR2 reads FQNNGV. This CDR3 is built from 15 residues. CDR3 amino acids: CASSLGFGGTGELFF. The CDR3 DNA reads TGTGCCAGCAGCTTAGGCTTCGGCGGCACCGGGGAGCTGTTTTTT.

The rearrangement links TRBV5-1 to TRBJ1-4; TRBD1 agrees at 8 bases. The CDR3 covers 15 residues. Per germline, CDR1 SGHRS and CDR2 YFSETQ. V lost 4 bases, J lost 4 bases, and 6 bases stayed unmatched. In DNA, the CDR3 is TGCGCCAGCAGCCTAGGGACAGGTATTAATGAAAAACTGTTTTTT. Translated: CASSLGTGINEKLFF.

CDR3 coding DNA: TGTGCCAGCAGCGTAATGGGGCTCTTACGGGATGAGCAGTTCTTC. Protein sequence: CASSVMGLLRDEQFF. The V call is TRBV9, the J call TRBJ2-1; tentative D call: TRBD1 (5 bases). Germline values: CDR1 SGDLS, CDR2 YYNGEE. This CDR3 has 15 amino acids. V shed 1 base and J shed 8 bases, with 16 bases lying between them.

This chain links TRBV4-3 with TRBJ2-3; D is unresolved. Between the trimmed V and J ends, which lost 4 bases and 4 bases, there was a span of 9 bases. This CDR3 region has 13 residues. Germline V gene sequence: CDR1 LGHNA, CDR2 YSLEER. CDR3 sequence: CASSLSMADTQYF. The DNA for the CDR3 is TGCGCCAGCAGCCTAAGCATGGCAGATACGCAGTATTTT.

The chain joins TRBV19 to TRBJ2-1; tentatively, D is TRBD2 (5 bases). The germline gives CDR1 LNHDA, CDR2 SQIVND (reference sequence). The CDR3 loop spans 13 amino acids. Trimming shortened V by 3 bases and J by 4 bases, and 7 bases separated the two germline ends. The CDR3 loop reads CASSILAYNEQFF. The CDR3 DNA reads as TGTGCCAGTAGTATTCTAGCTTACAATGAGCAGTTCTTC. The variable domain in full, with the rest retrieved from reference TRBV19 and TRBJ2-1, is DGGITQSPKYLFRKEGQNVTLSCEQNLNHDAMYWYRQDPGQGLRLIYYSQIVNDFQKGDIAEGYSVSREKKESFPLTVTSAQKNPTAFYLCASSILAYNEQFFGPGTRLTVL.

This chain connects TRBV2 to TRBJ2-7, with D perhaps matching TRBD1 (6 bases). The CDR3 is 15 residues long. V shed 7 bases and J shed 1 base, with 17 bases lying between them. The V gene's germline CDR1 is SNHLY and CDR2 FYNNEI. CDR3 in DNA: TGTGCCAGCACCATGGACAGAGGGGTTTCCTACGAGCAGTACTTC. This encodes CASTMDRGVSYEQYF.

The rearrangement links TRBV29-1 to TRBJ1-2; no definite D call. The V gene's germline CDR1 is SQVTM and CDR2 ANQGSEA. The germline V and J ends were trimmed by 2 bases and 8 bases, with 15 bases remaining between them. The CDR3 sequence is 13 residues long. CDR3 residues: CSVETGSGEGYTF. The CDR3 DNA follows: TGCAGCGTTGAAACGGGGAGCGGGGAAGGCTACACCTTC. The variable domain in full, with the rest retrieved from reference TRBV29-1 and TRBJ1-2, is SAVISQKPSRDICQRGTSLTIQCQVDSQVTMMFWYRQQPGQSLTLIATANQGSEATYESGFVIDKFPISRPNLTFSTLTVSNMSPEDSSIYLCSVETGSGEGYTFGSGTRLTVV.

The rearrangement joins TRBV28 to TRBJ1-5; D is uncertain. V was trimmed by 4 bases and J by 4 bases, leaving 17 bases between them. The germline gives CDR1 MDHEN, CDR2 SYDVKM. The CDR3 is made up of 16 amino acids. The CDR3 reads CASSSEARRGNQPQHF. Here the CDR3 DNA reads TGTGCCAGCAGTTCCGAGGCCAGGCGGGGTAATCAGCCCCAGCATTTT.

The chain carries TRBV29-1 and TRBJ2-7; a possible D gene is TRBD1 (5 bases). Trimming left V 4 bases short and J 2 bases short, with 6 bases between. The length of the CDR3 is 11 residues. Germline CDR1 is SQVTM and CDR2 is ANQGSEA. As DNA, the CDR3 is TGCAGCGTTGTCAGGGCCTACGAGCAGTACTTC. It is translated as CSVVRAYEQYF.

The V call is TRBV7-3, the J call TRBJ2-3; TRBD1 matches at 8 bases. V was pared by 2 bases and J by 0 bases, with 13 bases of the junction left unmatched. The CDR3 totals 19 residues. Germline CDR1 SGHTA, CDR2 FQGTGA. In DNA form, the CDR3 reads TGTGCCAGCAGCTTACAGGGGGCGCAAGGCCAGGGTAGCACAGATACGCAGTATTTT. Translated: CASSLQGAQGQGSTDTQYF.

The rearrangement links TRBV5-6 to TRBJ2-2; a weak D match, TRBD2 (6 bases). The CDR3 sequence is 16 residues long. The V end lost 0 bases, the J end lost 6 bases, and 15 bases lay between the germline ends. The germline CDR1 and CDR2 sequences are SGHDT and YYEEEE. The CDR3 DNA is TGTGCCAGCAGCTTGGTTCGGGGGATGGGGTCCGGGGAGCTGTTTTTT. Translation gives CASSLVRGMGSGELFF. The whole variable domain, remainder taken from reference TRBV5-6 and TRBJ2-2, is DAGVTQSPTHLIKTRGQQVTLRCSPKSGHDTVSWYQQALGQGPQFIFQYYEEEERQRGNFPDRFSGHQFPNYSSELNVNALLLGDSALYLCASSLVRGMGSGELFFGEGSRLTVL.

CDR3 bases: TGTGCCAGCAGCTTAATTGCGGGAGCTGAGACCCAGTACTTC. Its translation is CASSLIAGAETQYF. This rearrangement joins TRBV7-2 to TRBJ2-5, with 7 bases aligning to TRBD2. In germline, CDR1 is SGHTA, CDR2 FQGNSA. V gave up 2 bases and J gave up 5 bases; unmatched junction bases: 5. The CDR3 is 14 residues long.

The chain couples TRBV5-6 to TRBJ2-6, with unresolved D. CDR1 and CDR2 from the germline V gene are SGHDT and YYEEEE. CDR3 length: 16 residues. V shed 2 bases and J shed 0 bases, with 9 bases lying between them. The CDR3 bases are TGTGCCAGCAGCTTAGGGTCGTACTCTGGGGCCAACGTCCTGACTTTC. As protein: CASSLGSYSGANVLTF.

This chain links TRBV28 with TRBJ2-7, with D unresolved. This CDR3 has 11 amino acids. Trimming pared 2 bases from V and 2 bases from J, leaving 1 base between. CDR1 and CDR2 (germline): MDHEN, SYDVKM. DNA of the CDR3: TGTGCCAGCAGTTTAACCTACGAGCAGTACTTC. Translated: CASSLTYEQYF.

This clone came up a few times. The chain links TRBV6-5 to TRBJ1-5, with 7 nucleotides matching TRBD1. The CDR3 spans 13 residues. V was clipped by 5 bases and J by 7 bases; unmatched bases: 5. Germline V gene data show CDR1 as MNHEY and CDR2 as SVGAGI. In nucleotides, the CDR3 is TGTGCCAGCAGTGAGGGGGCTTGGCAGCCCCAGCATTTT. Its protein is CASSEGAWQPQHF.

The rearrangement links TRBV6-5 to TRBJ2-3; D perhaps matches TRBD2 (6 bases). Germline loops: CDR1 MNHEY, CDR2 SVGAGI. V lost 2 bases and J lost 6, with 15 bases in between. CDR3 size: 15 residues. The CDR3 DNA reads TGTGCCAGCAGTTACGACGGACGGGAGCGGGATACGCAGTATTTT. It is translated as CASSYDGRERDTQYF.